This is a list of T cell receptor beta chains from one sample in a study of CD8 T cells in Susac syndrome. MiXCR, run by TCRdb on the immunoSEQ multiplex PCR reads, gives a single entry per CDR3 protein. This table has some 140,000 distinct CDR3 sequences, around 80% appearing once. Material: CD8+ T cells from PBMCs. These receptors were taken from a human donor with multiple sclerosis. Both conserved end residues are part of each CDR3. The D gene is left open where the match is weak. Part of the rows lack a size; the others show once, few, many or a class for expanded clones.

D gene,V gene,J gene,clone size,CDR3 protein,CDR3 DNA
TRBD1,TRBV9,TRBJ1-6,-,CASASGQGRNSPLHF,TGTGCCAGCGCTTCGGGACAGGGAAGAAATTCACCCCTCCACTTT
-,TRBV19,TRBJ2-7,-,CASSWVGETYEQYF,TGTGCCAGTAGTTGGGTCGGGGAAACCTACGAGCAGTACTTC
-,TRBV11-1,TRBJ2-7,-,CASTPDRGIYEQYF,TGTGCCAGCACCCCGGACCGTGGGATATACGAGCAGTACTTC
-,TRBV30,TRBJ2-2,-,CAWSDLSGEPNTGELFF,TGTGCCTGGAGCGACCTTTCGGGGGAGCCGAACACCGGGGAGCTGTTTTTT
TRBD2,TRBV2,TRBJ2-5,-,CASSEVAGEETQYF,TGTGCCAGCAGTGAAGTAGCGGGAGAAGAGACCCAGTACTTC
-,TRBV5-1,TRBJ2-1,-,CASSFGGGSYNEQFF,TGCGCCAGCAGCTTTGGGGGTGGCTCCTACAATGAGCAGTTCTTC
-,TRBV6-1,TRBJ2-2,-,CASSSGTYNTGELFF,TGTGCCAGCAGTTCCGGGACCTATAACACCGGGGAGCTGTTTTTT
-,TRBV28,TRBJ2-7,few,CASSPSRGAGEQYF,TGTGCCAGCAGCCCAAGTCGGGGGGCAGGCGAGCAGTACTTC
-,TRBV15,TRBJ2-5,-,CATWYQETQYF,TGTGCCACCTGGTACCAAGAGACCCAGTACTTC
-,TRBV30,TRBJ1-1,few,CAWSVGEDTEAFF,TGTGCCTGGAGTGTCGGGGAGGACACTGAAGCTTTCTTT
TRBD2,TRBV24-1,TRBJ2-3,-,CATRAGSTDTQYF,TGTGCCACCCGAGCGGGAAGCACAGATACGCAGTATTTT
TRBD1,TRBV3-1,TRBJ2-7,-,CASSRDRAGLGEQYF,TGTGCCAGCAGCCGGGACAGGGCAGGTCTTGGGGAGCAGTACTTC
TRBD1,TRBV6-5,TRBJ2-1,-,CASCSTGMMFF,TGTGCCAGCTGTTCGACAGGGATGATGTTCTTC
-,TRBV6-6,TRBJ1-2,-,CASSYRAPIDGSYTF,TGTGCCAGCAGTTACCGGGCCCCTATAGATGGGAGCTACACCTTC
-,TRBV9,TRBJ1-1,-,CASSVGGSPTEAFF,TGTGCCAGCAGCGTAGGCGGATCCCCCACTGAAGCTTTCTTT
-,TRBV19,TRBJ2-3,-,CASSQPLGSDTQYF,TGTGCCAGTAGCCAGCCCCTGGGATCAGATACGCAGTATTTT
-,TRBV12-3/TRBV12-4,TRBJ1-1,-,CASSFTVTEAFF,TGTGCCAGCAGCTTCACCGTCACTGAAGCTTTCTTT
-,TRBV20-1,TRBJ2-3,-,CSARGTDTQYF,TGCAGTGCTAGAGGGACAGATACGCAGTATTTT
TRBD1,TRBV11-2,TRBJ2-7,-,CASRAPGGYEQYF,TGTGCCAGCAGAGCGCCAGGGGGCTACGAGCAGTACTTC
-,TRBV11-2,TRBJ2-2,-,CASSLILAAGELFF,TGTGCCAGCAGCTTAATCCTAGCTGCCGGGGAGCTGTTTTTT
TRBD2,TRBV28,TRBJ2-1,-,CASSLGGGTSKVGSYNEQFF,TGTGCCAGCAGTTTAGGGGGCGGGACTAGCAAAGTGGGCTCCTACAATGAGCAGTTCTTC
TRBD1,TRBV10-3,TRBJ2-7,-,CAIMGPGQGTYEQYF,TGTGCCATCATGGGGCCCGGACAGGGAACCTACGAGCAGTACTTC
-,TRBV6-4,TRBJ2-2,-,CASSSVTGELFF,TGTGCCAGCAGCTCAGTCACCGGGGAGCTGTTTTTT
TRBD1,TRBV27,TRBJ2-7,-,CASSYQAGTGSYEQYF,TGTGCCAGCAGTTACCAAGCCGGGACAGGCTCCTACGAGCAGTACTTC
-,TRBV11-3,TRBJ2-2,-,CASSLDPRRTTNTGELFF,TGTGCCAGCAGCTTAGATCCGCGGAGAACCACGAACACCGGGGAGCTGTTTTTT
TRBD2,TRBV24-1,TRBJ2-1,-,CATSDPLAGGTSYNEQFF,TGTGCCACCAGTGACCCACTAGCGGGAGGGACCTCCTACAATGAGCAGTTCTTC
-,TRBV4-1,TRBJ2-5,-,CASSHRTGSKETQYF,TGCGCCAGCAGCCACCGCACCGGGTCGAAAGAGACCCAGTACTTC
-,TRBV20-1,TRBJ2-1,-,CSASAYATDKSSYNEQFF,TGCAGTGCTAGTGCGTATGCGACCGACAAAAGCTCCTACAATGAGCAGTTCTTC
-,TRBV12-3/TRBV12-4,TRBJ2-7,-,CASSLWVGGQDEQYF,TGTGCCAGCAGTTTATGGGTAGGGGGGCAAGACGAGCAGTACTTC
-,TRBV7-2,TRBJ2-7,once,CASSLDRGAGYEQYF,TGTGCCAGCAGCTTAGACAGGGGAGCGGGCTACGAGCAGTACTTC
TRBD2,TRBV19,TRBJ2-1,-,CASSNLAGGPNEQFF,TGTGCCAGTAGTAATCTAGCGGGAGGGCCCAATGAGCAGTTCTTC
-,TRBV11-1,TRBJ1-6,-,CASSSGQPILHF,TGTGCCAGCAGCTCTGGACAGCCTATCCTCCACTTT
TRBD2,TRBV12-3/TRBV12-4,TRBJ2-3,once,CASSHPGLAGDDTQYF,TGTGCCAGCAGTCATCCCGGACTAGCGGGGGACGATACGCAGTATTTT
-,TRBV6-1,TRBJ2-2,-,CASSDPFSGAELFF,TGTGCCAGCAGTGACCCTTTCTCGGGAGCGGAGCTGTTTTTT
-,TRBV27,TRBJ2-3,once,CASSPVILRGETDTQYF,TGTGCCAGCAGTCCCGTCATCTTGAGGGGTGAAACAGATACGCAGTATTTT
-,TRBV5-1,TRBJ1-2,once,CASSLQRKGDGYTF,TGCGCCAGCAGCTTGCAGAGAAAGGGCGATGGCTACACCTTC
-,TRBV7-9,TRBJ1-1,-,CASSLAGFRPTEAFF,TGTGCCAGCAGCTTAGCAGGGTTTCGGCCCACTGAAGCTTTCTTT
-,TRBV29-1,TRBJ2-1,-,CSVQGNEQFF,TGCAGCGTCCAGGGCAATGAGCAGTTCTTC
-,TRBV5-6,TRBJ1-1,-,CASSSDPGVRTEAFF,TGTGCCAGCAGCTCGGACCCAGGGGTTCGAACTGAAGCTTTCTTT
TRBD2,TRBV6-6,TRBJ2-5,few,CASSWEGPRVETQYF,TGTGCCAGCAGTTGGGAGGGCCCGAGAGTGGAGACCCAGTACTTC